Following are 24 T cell receptor beta chains from one sample sequenced in a study of post-analysis software for immune sequencing data. Broader study findings: TRBV5-6, TRBV5-1 and TRBV20-1 were among roughly five TRBV segments more frequent in patients than controls.

These receptors lack a known antigen. Included in the TCR beta cDNA libraries were unique molecular identifiers. TCRdb ran MiXCR on the PCR reads and lists one entry per CDR3 protein. Among almost 700,000 distinct CDR3 sequences listed, about 60% were seen once. Source material: blood. The receptors stem from a girl aged 2-10 years with multiple sclerosis.

This clonotype was counted at least ten times. The chain carries TRBV7-9 and TRBJ2-7; D is unresolved. V gave up 8 bases and J gave up 7 bases, with 12 bases separating them. The CDR3 runs 11 residues. Germline V CDR1 and CDR2: SEHNR, FQNEAQ (reference sequence). The CDR3 nucleotides are TGTGCCAGCTCGCCGGGTGGAGAGCAGTACTTC. Amino acids: CASSPGGEQYF.

The rearrangement joins TRBV20-1 to TRBJ2-7; the D gene is possibly TRBD1 (5 bases). Per germline, CDR1 DFQATT and CDR2 SNEGSKA (reference sequence). The CDR3 spans 12 residues. V dropped 1 base and J dropped 2 bases, with 6 bases sitting between them. In nucleotides, the CDR3 is TGCAGTGCTAGAGTAGGGGCCTACGAGCAGTACTTC. This gives the protein CSARVGAYEQYF.

V usage is TRBV12-3 or TRBV12-4 and J usage is TRBJ2-1; 7 positions match TRBD2. The V and J ends lost 3 bases and 12 bases, in that order; junction bases with no gene match: 5. There are 12 residues in the CDR3. CDR3 nucleotide sequence: TGTGCCAGCAGTTTTACTTGCGGGGGGCAGTTCTTC. Its translation: CASSFTCGGQFF.

Written as DNA, the CDR3 is TGTGCCAGCAGATTCAGTGGGGCTAGCAATCAGCCCCAGCATTTT. Its translation is CASRFSGASNQPQHF. The gene calls are TRBV6-5 and TRBJ1-5; D perhaps matches TRBD1 (5 bases). Trimming shortened V by 6 bases and J by 0 bases, and 12 bases separated the two germline ends. CDR3 length: 15 residues. CDR1 MNHEY and CDR2 SVGAGI come from the germline V gene.

The chain is built from TRBV7-6 and TRBJ2-7, with D unclear. The DNA end is a closer match to TRBJ2-5, so the J assignment may be wrong. Germline V CDR1 and CDR2: SGHVS, FNYEAQ. The CDR3 contains 14 residues. In DNA, the CDR3 is TGTGCCAGCAGCTTAGGGGTTTCCCAAGAGACCCAGTACTTC. Residues: CASSLGVSQETQYF.

V and J are TRBV6-4 and TRBJ2-3, with 9 bases aligning to TRBD2. V gave up 4 bases and J gave up 5 bases; unmatched junction bases: 7. This CDR3 has 15 residues. CDR1 MRHNA and CDR2 SNTAGT come from the germline V gene. The CDR3 DNA reads as TGTGCCAGCAGTGTTAGCGGGAGAGTTATAGATACGCAGTATTTT. As protein: CASSVSGRVIDTQYF.

The chain carries TRBV11-2 and TRBJ2-5; 7 positions match TRBD2. Germline trimming cut 4 bases from V and 5 bases from J; bases unmatched to any gene: 13. Germline V gene sequence: CDR1 SGHAT, CDR2 FQNNGV. This CDR3 spans 16 amino acids. CDR3 in DNA: TGTGCCAGCAGCTCCACCCTAGCGGCCCTGGGGGAGACCCAGTACTTC. It is translated as CASSSTLAALGETQYF. Variable domain in full (rest from reference TRBV11-2 and TRBJ2-5): EAGVAQSPRYKIIEKRQSVAFWCNPISGHATLYWYQQILGQGPKLLIQFQNNGVVDDSQLPKDRFSAERLKGVDSTLKIQPAKLEDSAVYLCASSSTLAALGETQYFGPGTRLLVL.

This clonotype was recorded a few times. The chain couples TRBV6-8 to TRBJ2-1; possibly TRBD1 for D (5 bases). V lost 0 bases and J 12 bases, leaving 15 bases between the germline ends. CDR3 size: 14 residues. Looked up from germline, CDR1 is MNHGY and CDR2 is SAAAGT. The CDR3 DNA reads TGTGCCAGCAGTTACTCGATTCAGGGTAAGGGGCAGTTCTTC. Protein product: CASSYSIQGKGQFF.

The sample holds a few counts of this clonotype. V usage is TRBV4-2 and J usage is TRBJ1-6, with a weak D call TRBD1 (6 bases). V shed 3 bases and J shed 1 base, with 22 bases lying between them. CDR1 is LGHNA, CDR2 YNFKEQ, per germline. This CDR3 has 20 amino acids. The DNA of the CDR3 is TGTGCCAGCAGCCACGGGGTGGCAGGGGCGGAAGGATCCTATAATTCACCCCTCCACTTT. As protein: CASSHGVAGAEGSYNSPLHF.

This chain connects TRBV2 to TRBJ2-4, with 7 bases matching TRBD1. The DNA end is more similar to TRBJ2-7, so the J call may be wrong. This CDR3 is built from 12 residues. Germline V gene data show CDR1 as SNHLY and CDR2 as FYNNEI. CDR3 coding DNA: TGTGCCAGTTATACAGGGGTTGACGAGCAGTACTTC. It codes for CASYTGVDEQYF.

The gene calls are TRBV11-2 and TRBJ2-4; D not certain. The better agreement between TRBJ2-7 and the DNA end casts doubt on the J call. The CDR3 is 12 residues long. The germline V gene encodes CDR1 SGHAT and CDR2 FQNNGV. CDR3 coding DNA: TGTGCCAGCAGCCAGCTTTACCACGAGCAGTACTTC. Translation: CASSQLYHEQYF.

This sequence joins TRBV6-5 and TRBJ2-5; TRBD1 is a possible D gene (7 bases). V was pared by 1 base and J by 5 bases, with 17 bases between. Germline assignment: CDR1 MNHEY and CDR2 SVGAGI. The CDR3 is made up of 16 amino acids. The CDR3, as DNA: TGTGCCAGCAGTTACTACACAGGGGAAGGAGGGGAGACCCAGTACTTC. Translating it yields CASSYYTGEGGETQYF.

In its sample, this clonotype was seen a few times. This chain links TRBV29-1 with TRBJ2-7, with a possible D match to TRBD1 (6 bases). CDR3 length equals 15 residues. Trimming removed 1 base from V and 0 bases from J, with 13 bases in between. The germline V gene has CDR1 SQVTM and CDR2 ANQGSEA. CDR3 loop: CSVEGWDTYSYEQYF. The CDR3 nucleotides are TGCAGCGTTGAAGGATGGGACACGTACTCCTACGAGCAGTACTTC.

CDR3 loop: CASSELRGSNTGELFF. CDR3 in DNA: TGTGCCAGCAGTGAACTCCGGGGGAGCAACACCGGGGAGCTGTTTTTT. The chain has TRBV25-1 and TRBJ2-2, with D possibly TRBD2 on 6 matching bases. The CDR3 is 16 amino acids. The germline V gene encodes CDR1 MGHDK and CDR2 SYGVNS. Trimming took off 2 bases at V and 2 bases at J, with 12 bases between the two ends. Based on the CDR3 plus reference TRBV25-1 and TRBJ2-2, the full variable domain is EADIYQTPRYLVIGTGKKITLECSQTMGHDKMYWYQQDPGMELHLIHYSYGVNSTEKGDLSSESTVSRIRTEHFPLTLESARPSHTSQYLCASSELRGSNTGELFFGEGSRLTVL.

J is TRBJ2-3 and V is TRBV27; D unclear. Germline V CDR1 and CDR2: MNHEY, SMNVEV (reference sequence). V gave up 5 bases and J gave up 0 bases, with 9 bases separating them. The CDR3 consists of 14 residues. The CDR3 coding sequence is TGTGCCAGCAGTGGGTTAGAAAGCACAGATACGCAGTATTTT. The encoded protein is CASSGLESTDTQYF.

CDR3: CASTLNGRATGANVLTF. DNA of the CDR3: TGTGCCAGCACCTTAAACGGGAGGGCAACTGGGGCCAACGTCCTGACTTTC. The chain uses TRBV6-2 or TRBV6-3 and TRBJ2-6, with TRBD2 identical over 8 bases. Germline V gene data show CDR1 as MNHEY and CDR2 as SVGEGT. The ends lost 7 bases at V and 2 bases at J; junction bases unmatched: 10. The CDR3 consists of 17 residues.

This clonotype was detected a few times. The chain employs TRBV5-1 and TRBJ2-5, with 10 bases identical to TRBD1. TRBJ2-7 matches the DNA end more closely, so the J call is doubtful. From germline, CDR1 is SGHRS and CDR2 YFSETQ. The CDR3 contains 15 residues. CDR3 bases: TGCGCCAGCAGCGACCGGGACAGGGGCATGTACGAGCAGTACTTC. Amino acid sequence: CASSDRDRGMYEQYF.

This clonotype was counted a few times. The chain couples TRBV2 to TRBJ1-5; 10 nucleotides match TRBD1. The CDR3 loop spans 14 amino acids. Per germline, CDR1 SNHLY and CDR2 FYNNEI. The junction had 1 base not matched to a gene; V was cut back by 6 bases and J by 2 bases. This CDR3 is CASRGTGGNQPQHF. The CDR3 nucleotides read TGTGCCAGCAGAGGGACAGGGGGCAATCAGCCCCAGCATTTT. The full variable domain, its missing parts supplied by reference TRBV2 and TRBJ1-5, is EPEVTQTPSHQVTQMGQEVILRCVPISNHLYFYWYRQILGQKVEFLVSFYNNEISEKSEIFDDQFSVERPDGSNFTLKIRSTKLEDSAMYFCASRGTGGNQPQHFGDGTRLSIL.

V gene TRBV6-5 combines with J gene TRBJ2-3; D is perhaps TRBD2 (5 bases). Trimming took 0 bases from V and 5 from J, leaving 12 bases between them. The CDR3 loop spans 15 amino acids. CDR1 is MNHEY and CDR2 is SVGAGI in the germline V gene. CDR3 in amino acids: CASSYSSSAGDTQYF. The CDR3, as DNA: TGTGCCAGCAGTTACTCGAGTAGCGCTGGAGATACGCAGTATTTT.

The chain uses TRBV4-1 and TRBJ2-5; 8 nucleotides match TRBD2. The J call may be incorrect, as the DNA end agrees better with TRBJ2-7. The CDR3 sequence is 15 residues long. Germline V CDR1 and CDR2: MGHRA, YSYEKL. The CDR3 reads CASSRGYREGYEQYF. The DNA of the CDR3 is TGCGCCAGCAGCCGCGGATATCGGGAGGGCTACGAGCAGTACTTC.

As concerns this clonotype: The junction and the germline gene differ at one end; a read error may be behind it. The chain employs TRBV28 and TRBJ1-6, with D unresolved. The CDR3 sequence is 13 residues long. Germline values: CDR1 MDHEN, CDR2 SYDVKM. CDR3 bases: TGTGCCAGCAGGCAGGCCTGGGGTTCAGCCCTCCACTTT. As protein: CASRQAWGSALHF.

This chain connects TRBV6-1 to TRBJ1-2; TRBD1 might be the D (6 bases). This CDR3 has 15 residues. Germline loops: CDR1 MNHNS, CDR2 SASEGT. V was shortened by 6 bases and J by 0 bases, with 14 bases between the two germline ends. CDR3 residues: CASSSTGFANYGYTF. The CDR3, as DNA: TGTGCCAGCAGCAGTACAGGGTTCGCTAACTATGGCTACACCTTC.

The V call is TRBV20-1, the J call TRBJ1-2, with 7 bases fitting TRBD1. Germline CDR1 DFQATT, CDR2 SNEGSKA (reference sequence). The CDR3 is 13 residues long. J gave up 3 bases and V 1 base, and 2 bases lay outside the gene matches. The CDR3 coding sequence is TGCAGTGCTAGAGTCGGGACAGACTATGGCTACACCTTC. Encoded protein: CSARVGTDYGYTF.

This clonotype has a handful of counts. The chain employs TRBV7-9 and TRBJ2-4; maybe TRBD1 (8 bases). V shed 5 bases and J shed 7 bases, with 15 bases lying between them. The CDR3 consists of 14 residues. Germline V CDR1 and CDR2: SEHNR, FQNEAQ (reference sequence). The CDR3 sequence is CASSPGQGGNIQYF. The CDR3 DNA is TGTGCCAGCAGCCCCGGACAGGGAGGGAACATTCAGTACTTC.